This note documents a single T cell receptor (beta chain) sequence. In germline, CDR1 is LNHDA, CDR2 SQIVND (reference sequence). V was trimmed by 2 bases and J by 2 bases, leaving 9 bases between them. There are 14 residues in the CDR3. Study processing details: Estimation of nucleated cell counts relied on the amplification of reference gene primers. TCRdb's copy holds only in-frame clones and misses some; the assay was immunoSEQ multiplex PCR. V, J and clone size are those of that table, while D and trimming were read from the DNA. The repertoire holds approximately 200,000 clones, with about 87% as singletons. These data originate in a study of blood T cell repertoires in COVID-19. Study information: Italy, Spain and the United States were the sources of the convalescent and acute COVID-19 samples. PBMCs, B-cell-depleted T cells, or T cells were the source of the cDNA or gDNA that made up the material.

The chain is built from TRBV19 and TRBJ2-5, with D hard to call. This clonotype originated in a man in his 60s who had recovered from COVID-19. Sequencing was done on a sample of peripheral blood. DNA of the CDR3: TGTGCCAGTAGTATAAATACAGTACAAGAGACCCAGTACTTC. It specifies CASSINTVQETQYF.